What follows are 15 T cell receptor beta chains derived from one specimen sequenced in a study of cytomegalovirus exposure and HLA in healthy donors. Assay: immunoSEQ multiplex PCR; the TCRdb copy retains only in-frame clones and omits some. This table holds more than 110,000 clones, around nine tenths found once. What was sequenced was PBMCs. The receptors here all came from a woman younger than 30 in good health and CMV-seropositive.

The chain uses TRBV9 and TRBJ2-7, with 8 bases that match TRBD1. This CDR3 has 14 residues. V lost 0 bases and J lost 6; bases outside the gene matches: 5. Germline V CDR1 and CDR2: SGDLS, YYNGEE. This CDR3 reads CASSVVGQGSEQYF. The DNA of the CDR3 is TGTGCCAGCAGCGTAGTCGGACAGGGAAGCGAGCAGTACTTC.

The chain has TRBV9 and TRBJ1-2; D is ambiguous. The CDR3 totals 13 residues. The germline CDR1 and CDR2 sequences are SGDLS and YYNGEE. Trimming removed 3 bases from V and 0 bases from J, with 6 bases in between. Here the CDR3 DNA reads TGTGCCAGCAGCGCCAGTTCTAACTATGGCTACACCTTC. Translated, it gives CASSASSNYGYTF.

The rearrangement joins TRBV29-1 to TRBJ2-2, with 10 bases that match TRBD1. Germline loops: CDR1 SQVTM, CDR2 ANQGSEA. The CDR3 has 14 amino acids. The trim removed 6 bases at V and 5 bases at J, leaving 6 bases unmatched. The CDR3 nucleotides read TGCAGCGTGAAGAGACAGGGGGCTACCGGGGAGCTGTTTTTT. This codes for CSVKRQGATGELFF.

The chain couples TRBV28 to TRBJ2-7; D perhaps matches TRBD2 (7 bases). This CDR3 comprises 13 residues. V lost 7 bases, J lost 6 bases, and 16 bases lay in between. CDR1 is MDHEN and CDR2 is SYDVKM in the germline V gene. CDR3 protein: CASIPGGATEQYF. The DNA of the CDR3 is TGTGCCAGCATACCTGGGGGGGCAACCGAGCAGTACTTC.

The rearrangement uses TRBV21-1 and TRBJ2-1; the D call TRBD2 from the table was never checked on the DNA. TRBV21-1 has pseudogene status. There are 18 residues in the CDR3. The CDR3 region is CASSNWASQPNSYNEQFF. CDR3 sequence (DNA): TGTGCCAGCAGCAATTGGGCTAGCCAGCCAAACTCCTACAATGAGCAGTTCTTC.

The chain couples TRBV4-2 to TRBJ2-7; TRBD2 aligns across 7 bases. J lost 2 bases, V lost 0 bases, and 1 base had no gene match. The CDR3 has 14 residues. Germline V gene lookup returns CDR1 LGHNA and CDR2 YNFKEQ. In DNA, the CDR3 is TGTGCCAGCAGCCAAGATCTAGCGGCCTACGAGCAGTACTTC. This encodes CASSQDLAAYEQYF.

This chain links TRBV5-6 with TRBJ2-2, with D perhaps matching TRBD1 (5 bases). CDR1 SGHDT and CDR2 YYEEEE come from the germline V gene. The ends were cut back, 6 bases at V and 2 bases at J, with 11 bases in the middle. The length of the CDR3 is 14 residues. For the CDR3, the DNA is TGTGCCAGCAAAATGACAGCAAACACCGGGGAGCTGTTTTTT. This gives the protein CASKMTANTGELFF.

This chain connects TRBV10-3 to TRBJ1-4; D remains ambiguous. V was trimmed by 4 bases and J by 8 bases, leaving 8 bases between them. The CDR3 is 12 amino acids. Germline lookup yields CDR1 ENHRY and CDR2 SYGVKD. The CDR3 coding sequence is TGTGCCATCAGTGCGACGCGGGAAAAACTGTTTTTT. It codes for CAISATREKLFF.

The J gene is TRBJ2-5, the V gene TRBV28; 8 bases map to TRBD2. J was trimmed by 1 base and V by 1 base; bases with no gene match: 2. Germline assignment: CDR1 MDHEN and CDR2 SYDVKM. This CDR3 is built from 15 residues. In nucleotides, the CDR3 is TGTGCCAGCAGTTTATTAGCGGGACCCCAAGAGACCCAGTACTTC. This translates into CASSLLAGPQETQYF.

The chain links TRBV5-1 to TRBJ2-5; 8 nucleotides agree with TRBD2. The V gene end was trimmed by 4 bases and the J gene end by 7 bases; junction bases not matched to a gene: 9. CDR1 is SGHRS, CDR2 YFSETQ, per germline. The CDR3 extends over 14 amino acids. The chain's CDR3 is CASSRPRGELTQYF. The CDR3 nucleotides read TGCGCCAGCAGCCGCCCGCGGGGGGAGCTGACCCAGTACTTC.

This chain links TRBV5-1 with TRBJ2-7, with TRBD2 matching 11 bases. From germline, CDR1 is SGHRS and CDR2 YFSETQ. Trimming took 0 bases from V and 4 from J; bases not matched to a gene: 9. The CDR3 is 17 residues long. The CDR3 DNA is TGCGCCAGCAGCTTGGGGACTAGCGGGTGGATCAAGTACGAGCAGTACTTC. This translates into CASSLGTSGWIKYEQYF.

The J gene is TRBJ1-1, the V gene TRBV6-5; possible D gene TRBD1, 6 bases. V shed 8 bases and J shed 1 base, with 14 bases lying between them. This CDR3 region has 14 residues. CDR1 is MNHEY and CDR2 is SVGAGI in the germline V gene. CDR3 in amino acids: CASVRSRGNTEAFF. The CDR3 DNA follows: TGTGCCAGCGTTAGGAGCAGGGGGAACACTGAAGCTTTCTTT.

CDR3 in amino acids: CASSLAQDTGELFF. The CDR3 region has the DNA TGTGCCAGCAGCTTAGCTCAGGACACCGGGGAGCTGTTTTTT. The chain combines TRBV7-9 with TRBJ2-2; no clear D. Germline CDR1 is SEHNR and CDR2 is FQNEAQ (reference sequence). Trimming shortened V by 0 bases and J by 3 bases, and 5 bases separated the two germline ends. The CDR3 spans 14 residues.

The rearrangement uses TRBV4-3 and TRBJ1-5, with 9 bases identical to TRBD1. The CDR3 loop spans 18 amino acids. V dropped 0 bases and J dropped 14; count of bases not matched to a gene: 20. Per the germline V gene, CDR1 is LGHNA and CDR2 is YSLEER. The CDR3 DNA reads TGCGCCAGCAGCCAAGAGGCAGGCAAGGGACAGGGCTCTCAGCCTGAGCATTTT. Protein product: CASSQEAGKGQGSQPEHF.

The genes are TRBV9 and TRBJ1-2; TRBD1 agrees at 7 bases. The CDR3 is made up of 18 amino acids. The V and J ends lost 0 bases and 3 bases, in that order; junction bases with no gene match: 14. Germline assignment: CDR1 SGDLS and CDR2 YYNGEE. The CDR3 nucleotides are TGTGCCAGCAGCGTAGTCAGGTCCAACAGGGGATATGACTATGGCTACACCTTC. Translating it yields CASSVVRSNRGYDYGYTF. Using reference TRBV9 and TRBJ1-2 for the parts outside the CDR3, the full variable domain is DSGVTQTPKHLITATGQRVTLRCSPRSGDLSVYWYQQSLDQGLQFLIQYYNGEERAKGNILERFSAQQFPDLHSELNLSSLELGDSALYFCASSVVRSNRGYDYGYTFGSGTRLTVV.